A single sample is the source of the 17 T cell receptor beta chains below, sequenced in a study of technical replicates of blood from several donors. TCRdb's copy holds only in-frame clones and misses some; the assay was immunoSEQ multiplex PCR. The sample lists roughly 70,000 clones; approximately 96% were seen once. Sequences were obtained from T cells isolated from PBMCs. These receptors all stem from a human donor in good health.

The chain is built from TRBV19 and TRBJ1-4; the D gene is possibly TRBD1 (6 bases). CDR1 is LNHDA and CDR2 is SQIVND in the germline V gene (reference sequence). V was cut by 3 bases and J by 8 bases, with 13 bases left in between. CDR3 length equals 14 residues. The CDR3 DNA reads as TGTGCCAGTAGTATGGACAGTCTACGGGAAAAACTGTTTTTT. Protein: CASSMDSLREKLFF.

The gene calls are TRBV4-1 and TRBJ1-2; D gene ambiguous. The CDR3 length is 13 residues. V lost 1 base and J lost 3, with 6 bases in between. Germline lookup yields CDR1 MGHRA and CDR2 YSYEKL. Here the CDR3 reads CASSQVADYGYTF. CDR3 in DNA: TGCGCCAGCAGCCAAGTAGCAGACTATGGCTACACCTTC.

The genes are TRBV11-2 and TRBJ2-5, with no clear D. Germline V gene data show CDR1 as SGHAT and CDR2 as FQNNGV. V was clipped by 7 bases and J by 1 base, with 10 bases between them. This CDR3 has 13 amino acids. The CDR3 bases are TGTGCCAGCACCGGTCACTCCCAAGAGACCCAGTACTTC. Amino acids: CASTGHSQETQYF. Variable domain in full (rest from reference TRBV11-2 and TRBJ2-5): EAGVAQSPRYKIIEKRQSVAFWCNPISGHATLYWYQQILGQGPKLLIQFQNNGVVDDSQLPKDRFSAERLKGVDSTLKIQPAKLEDSAVYLCASTGHSQETQYFGPGTRLLVL.

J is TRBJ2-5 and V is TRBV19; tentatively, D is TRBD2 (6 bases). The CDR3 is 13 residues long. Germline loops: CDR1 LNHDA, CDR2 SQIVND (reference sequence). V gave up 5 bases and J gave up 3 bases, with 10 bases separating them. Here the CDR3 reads CASSLTREETQYF. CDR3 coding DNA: TGTGCCAGTAGTTTGACTAGGGAAGAGACCCAGTACTTC.

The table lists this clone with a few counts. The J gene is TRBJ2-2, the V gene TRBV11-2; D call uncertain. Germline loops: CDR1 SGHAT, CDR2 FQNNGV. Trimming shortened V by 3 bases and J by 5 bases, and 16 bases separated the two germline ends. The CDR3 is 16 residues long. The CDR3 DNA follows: TGTGCCAGCAGCTTCCTTCGAGGAGAGACGACCGGGGAGCTGTTTTTT. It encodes CASSFLRGETTGELFF. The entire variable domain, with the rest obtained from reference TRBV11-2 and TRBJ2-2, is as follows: EAGVAQSPRYKIIEKRQSVAFWCNPISGHATLYWYQQILGQGPKLLIQFQNNGVVDDSQLPKDRFSAERLKGVDSTLKIQPAKLEDSAVYLCASSFLRGETTGELFFGEGSRLTVL.

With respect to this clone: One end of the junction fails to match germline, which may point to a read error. The CDR3 nucleotides are TGTGCCAGCAGCGAAGAAATAGCGGGAGCCTACAATGAGCAGTTCTTC. It translates to CASSEEIAGAYNEQFF. This sequence joins TRBV2 and TRBJ2-1; 9 positions agree with TRBD2. The CDR3 loop spans 16 amino acids. The germline V gene has CDR1 SNHLY and CDR2 FYNNEI.

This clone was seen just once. CDR3 loop: CASSLVIVGDRGQIETQYF. CDR3 nucleotide sequence: TGTGCCAGCAGCTTAGTAATTGTTGGGGACAGGGGGCAAATAGAGACCCAGTACTTC. The chain is built from TRBV11-2 and TRBJ2-5; 12 bases are a match to TRBD1. V was pared by 1 base and J by 4 bases, with 13 bases of the junction left unmatched. The CDR3 has 19 amino acids. CDR1 SGHAT and CDR2 FQNNGV come from the germline V gene.

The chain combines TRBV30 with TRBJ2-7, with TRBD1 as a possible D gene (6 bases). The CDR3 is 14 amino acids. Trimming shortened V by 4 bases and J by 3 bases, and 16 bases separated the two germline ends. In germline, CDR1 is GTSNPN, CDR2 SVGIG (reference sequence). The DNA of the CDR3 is TGTGCCTGGAACGGGGAACAGGGCTACTACGAGCAGTACTTC. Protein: CAWNGEQGYYEQYF.

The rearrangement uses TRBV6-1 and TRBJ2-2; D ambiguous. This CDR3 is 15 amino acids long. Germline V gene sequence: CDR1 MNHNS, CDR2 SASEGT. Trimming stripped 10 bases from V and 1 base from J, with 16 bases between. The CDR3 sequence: CATEPLRRNTGELFF. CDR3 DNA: TGTGCCACCGAACCCTTGAGGAGGAACACCGGGGAGCTGTTTTTT.

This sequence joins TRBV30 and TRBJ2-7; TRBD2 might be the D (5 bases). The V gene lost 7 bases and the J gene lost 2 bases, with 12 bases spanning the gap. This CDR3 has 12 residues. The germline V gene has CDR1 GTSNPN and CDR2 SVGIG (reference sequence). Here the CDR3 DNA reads TGTGCCTCTATTGCTAGCCCCTACGAGCAGTACTTC. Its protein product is CASIASPYEQYF. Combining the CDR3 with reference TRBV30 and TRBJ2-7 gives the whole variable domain SQTIHQWPATLVQPVGSPLSLECTVEGTSNPNLYWYRQAAGRGLQLLFYSVGIGQISSEVPQNLSASRPQDRQFILSSKKLLLSDSGFYLCASIASPYEQYFGPGTRLTVT.

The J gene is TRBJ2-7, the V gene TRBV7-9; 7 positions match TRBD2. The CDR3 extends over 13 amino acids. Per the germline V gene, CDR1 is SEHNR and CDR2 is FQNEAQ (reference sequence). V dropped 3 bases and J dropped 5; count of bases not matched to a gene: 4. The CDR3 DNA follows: TGTGCCAGCAGCTTTGGCGGGAGTGACGAGCAGTACTTC. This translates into CASSFGGSDEQYF.

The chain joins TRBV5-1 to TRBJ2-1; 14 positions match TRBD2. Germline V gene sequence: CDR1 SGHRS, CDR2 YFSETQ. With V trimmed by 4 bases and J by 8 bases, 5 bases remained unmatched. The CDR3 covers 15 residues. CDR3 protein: CASSPTSGRVHEQFF. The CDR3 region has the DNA TGCGCCAGCAGCCCGACTAGCGGGAGGGTACATGAGCAGTTCTTC.

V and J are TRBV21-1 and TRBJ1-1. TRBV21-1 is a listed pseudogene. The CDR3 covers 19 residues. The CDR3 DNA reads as TGTGCCAGCAGCAAATTGCCTGACTTCCATTCGTCGGTCCACACTGAAGCTTTCTTT. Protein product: CASSKLPDFHSSVHTEAFF.

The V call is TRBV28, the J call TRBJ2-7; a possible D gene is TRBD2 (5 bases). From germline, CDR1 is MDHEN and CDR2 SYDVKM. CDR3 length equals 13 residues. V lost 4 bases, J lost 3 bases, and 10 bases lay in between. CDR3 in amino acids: CASSYGIGYEQYF. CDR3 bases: TGTGCCAGCAGTTACGGGATAGGCTACGAGCAGTACTTC.

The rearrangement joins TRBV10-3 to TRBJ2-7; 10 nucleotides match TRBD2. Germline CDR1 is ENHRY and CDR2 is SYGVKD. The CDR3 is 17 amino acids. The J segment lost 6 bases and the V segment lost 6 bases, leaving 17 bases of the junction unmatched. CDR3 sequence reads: CAISRGGGSLAGVEQYF. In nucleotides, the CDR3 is TGTGCCATCAGCCGAGGAGGGGGAAGTCTAGCGGGAGTCGAGCAGTACTTC.

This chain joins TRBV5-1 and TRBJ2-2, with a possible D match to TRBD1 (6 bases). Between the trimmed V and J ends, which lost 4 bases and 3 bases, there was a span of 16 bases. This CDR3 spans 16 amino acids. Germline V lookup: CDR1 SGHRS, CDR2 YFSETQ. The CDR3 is CASSLQGFRDTGELFF. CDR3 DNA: TGCGCCAGCAGCCTACAGGGTTTCAGGGACACCGGGGAGCTGTTTTTT.

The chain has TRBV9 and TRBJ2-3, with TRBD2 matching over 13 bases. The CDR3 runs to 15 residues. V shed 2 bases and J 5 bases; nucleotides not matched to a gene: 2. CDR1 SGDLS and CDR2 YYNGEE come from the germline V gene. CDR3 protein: CASSVGLAGRDTQYF. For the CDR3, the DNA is TGTGCCAGCAGCGTGGGACTAGCGGGAAGAGATACGCAGTATTTT.